Sequencing of this TCR beta chain was carried out in a study of blood T cell repertoires in COVID-19. For the study at large: Whether acute or convalescent, the COVID-19 samples came from the United States, Italy and Spain. T cells, B-cell-depleted T cells, or PBMCs supplied cDNA or gDNA.

Germline V gene data show CDR1 as MDHEN and CDR2 as SYDVKM. The CDR3 loop spans 16 amino acids. Trimming took 3 bases from V and 4 from J; bases not matched to a gene: 12. Study processing details: Counts of nucleated cells, estimated from reference gene primer amplification, were obtained. The repertoire was sequenced with immunoSEQ multiplex PCR; TCRdb's copy has only in-frame clones and lacks some. D and trimming come from the DNA, and the V and J calls and clone size come from that table. The data show 85,000 to 100,000 clones, around three quarters seen once. The source material was peripheral blood. The chain links TRBV28 to TRBJ2-7; 7 bases map to TRBD1. The TCR comes from a man aged 45-65 years who had recovered from COVID-19. In DNA, the CDR3 is TGTGCCAGCAGTTTGCGGCCCGGGACAGCTAATTACGAGCAGTACTTC. Its translation: CASSLRPGTANYEQYF.